The 26 T cell receptor beta chains presented below share a single source sample, sequenced in a study of T-cell reconstitution after alpha-beta-depleted transplantation in children. As it was prepared, the TCRbeta library received unique molecular identifiers. TCRdb reprocessed the PCR reads via MiXCR and lists one record per CDR3 protein. The top ten clones hold around 2.2% of a sample with hundreds of thousands of distinct CDR3 sequences, approximately 13% of them seen once. Sequenced here: PBMCs, mostly from graft donor cells, sampled 360 days after TCRalphabeta/CD19-depleted stem cell transplant. The receptor source for this set is a male patient younger than 18 who had a stem cell transplant for acute myeloid leukemia, so the T cells may come from the graft donor.

This sequence joins TRBV19 and TRBJ1-2; 7 bases align to TRBD1. Per the germline V gene, CDR1 is LNHDA and CDR2 is SQIVND (reference sequence). V trimming: 9 bases; J trimming: 8 bases; junction bases outside the gene matches: 15. The CDR3 runs 14 residues. The CDR3 region is CASPLDRAKSGYTF. The CDR3 region has the DNA TGTGCCAGCCCACTTGACAGGGCGAAGAGCGGCTACACCTTC.

This clonotype showed up just a few times. The chain recombines TRBV5-1 with TRBJ2-7; D possibly matches TRBD1 or TRBD2 (5 bases each). Germline lookup yields CDR1 SGHRS and CDR2 YFSETQ. The V end was cut by 4 bases, the J end by 1 base, with 15 bases between. The CDR3 is 15 residues long. CDR3 nucleotides: TGCGCCAGCAGCACTTACGGGTGGGGGTCCTACGAGCAGTACTTC. It translates to CASSTYGWGSYEQYF.

This clonotype was counted ten times or more. The J gene is TRBJ2-1, the V gene TRBV10-3, with D uncertain. V was pared by 3 bases and J by 0 bases, with 6 bases between. From germline, CDR1 is ENHRY and CDR2 SYGVKD. The CDR3 sequence is 14 residues long. The CDR3 is CAISETSSYNEQFF. In nucleotides, the CDR3 is TGTGCCATCAGTGAAACGAGCTCCTACAATGAGCAGTTCTTC.

This clonotype has just a few counts. The chain joins TRBV12-3 or TRBV12-4 to TRBJ2-3; 14 bases are shared with TRBD2. There are 18 residues in the CDR3. The junction had 10 bases not matched to a gene; V was cut back by 6 bases and J by 2 bases. CDR3 sequence reads: CASSRLAGGIIFTDTQYF. CDR3 nucleotide sequence: TGTGCCAGCAGCCGACTAGCGGGAGGGATTATATTCACAGATACGCAGTATTTT.

This sequence joins TRBV24-1 and TRBJ2-1, with 9 bases identical to TRBD1. The germline V gene has CDR1 KGHDR and CDR2 SFDVKD. Losses at the gene ends were 3 bases for V and 8 bases for J; bases not matched to a gene: 13. The CDR3 contains 17 residues. The DNA for the CDR3 is TGTGCCACCAGTGATCCGTCGCCGGGACAGGGTCTCCATGAGCAGTTCTTC. Translation gives CATSDPSPGQGLHEQFF.

Comments on this clonotype: At one boundary the junction diverges from the germline segment, which might be a read error. This chain connects TRBV7-6 to TRBJ1-5, with D uncertain. Germline V gives CDR1 SGHVS, CDR2 FNYEAQ. This CDR3 has 16 residues. In DNA, the CDR3 is TGTGCCAGCAGCTTAGGTCCACTACTGAGCAATCATCCCCAGCATTTT. Protein: CASSLGPLLSNHPQHF.

This chain connects TRBV14 to TRBJ2-5, with 8 bases matching TRBD2. Germline-derived CDR1 and CDR2 are SGHDN and FVKESK. The CDR3 loop spans 17 amino acids. J lost 1 base, V lost 0 bases, and 7 bases had no gene match. The CDR3 DNA sequence: TGTGCCAGCAGCCAAGAAAAAGCGGGAGAAGGCCAAGAGACCCAGTACTTC. Protein: CASSQEKAGEGQETQYF. Looking up the rest from reference TRBV14 and TRBJ2-5 gives the full variable domain: EAGVTQFPSHSVIEKGQTVTLRCDPISGHDNLYWYRRVMGKEIKFLLHFVKESKQDESGMPNNRFLAERTGGTYSTLKVQPAELEDSGVYFCASSQEKAGEGQETQYFGPGTRLLVL.

This chain links TRBV7-2 with TRBJ2-3, with unresolved D. Per the germline V gene, CDR1 is SGHTA and CDR2 is FQGNSA. The germline V and J ends were trimmed by 4 bases and 6 bases, with 8 bases remaining between them. The CDR3 runs 12 residues. In DNA form, the CDR3 reads TGTGCCAGCAGCTCGAAAGGGGATACGCAGTATTTT. This gives the protein CASSSKGDTQYF.

This clonotype was counted only a few times. The CDR3 DNA reads as TGTGCCAGCAGTCCCGGGACTCGGAGTGGTGAGCAGTTCTTC. Protein product: CASSPGTRSGEQFF. The V and J genes are TRBV6-2 or TRBV6-3 and TRBJ2-1; a possible D gene is TRBD2 (6 bases). The germline CDR1 and CDR2 sequences are MNHEY and SVGEGT. The V end was cut by 5 bases, the J end by 9 bases, with 17 bases between. The CDR3 contains 14 residues.

The chain carries TRBV20-1 and TRBJ2-1; maybe TRBD2 (5 bases). The germline V gene encodes CDR1 DFQATT and CDR2 SNEGSKA (reference sequence). The CDR3 contains 13 residues. V was shortened by 8 bases and J by 3 bases, with 14 bases between the two germline ends. CDR3 sequence reads: CSPEREGYNEQFF. The CDR3 nucleotides read TGCAGTCCTGAGCGTGAGGGCTACAATGAGCAGTTCTTC.

This clonotype was counted between two and nine times. The V call is TRBV28, the J call TRBJ1-5; 10 bases agree with TRBD1. Germline V gene lookup returns CDR1 MDHEN and CDR2 SYDVKM. With V trimmed by 5 bases and J by 2 bases, 9 bases remained unmatched. The CDR3 extends over 17 amino acids. The chain's CDR3 is CASSPRQGASGNQPQHF. In nucleotides, the CDR3 is TGTGCCAGCAGTCCCAGACAGGGGGCTAGCGGCAATCAGCCCCAGCATTTT.

The chain recombines TRBV27 with TRBJ1-6; TRBD1 aligns across 7 bases. This CDR3 contains 16 residues. Germline CDR1 reads MNHEY; CDR2 reads SMNVEV (reference sequence). The trim removed 2 bases at V and 10 bases at J, leaving 11 bases unmatched. The DNA for the CDR3 is TGTGCCAGCAGTTTAGGGCCGGACAGGAAGCGCTCACCCCTCCACTTT. Protein sequence: CASSLGPDRKRSPLHF.

The sample holds a few counts of this clonotype. This rearrangement joins TRBV5-1 to TRBJ2-7; D gene ambiguous. Trimming removed 4 bases from V and 6 bases from J, with 20 bases in between. CDR1 is SGHRS, CDR2 YFSETQ, per germline. The CDR3 runs to 15 residues. The DNA for the CDR3 is TGCGCCAGCAGCACCGGGCTAGACCCCTTGGGCGAGCAGTACTTC. Translating gives CASSTGLDPLGEQYF.

The gene calls are TRBV3-1 and TRBJ2-2, with a tentative D call TRBD2 (6 bases). The length of the CDR3 is 18 residues. V was shortened by 1 base and J by 1 base, with 16 bases between the two germline ends. Per germline, CDR1 LGHDT and CDR2 YNNKEL (reference sequence). This CDR3 reads CASSQAYGTGENTGELFF. Written as DNA, the CDR3 is TGTGCCAGCAGCCAAGCCTACGGGACTGGAGAGAACACCGGGGAGCTGTTTTTT.

This clonotype was detected only once. V and J are TRBV4-1 and TRBJ1-4; TRBD1 agrees at 10 bases. The CDR3 has 15 amino acids. V shed 0 bases and J 6 bases; nucleotides not matched to a gene: 1. Per germline, CDR1 MGHRA and CDR2 YSYEKL. CDR3 in amino acids: CASSQDGTGDEKLFF. CDR3 nucleotide sequence: TGCGCCAGCAGCCAAGATGGGACAGGGGATGAAAAACTGTTTTTT.

J is TRBJ2-5 and V is TRBV19, with 16 bases matching TRBD2. Per the germline V gene, CDR1 is LNHDA and CDR2 is SQIVND (reference sequence). The CDR3 runs 15 residues. With 7 bases clipped from V and 5 bases from J, the junction kept 4 bases outside the gene matches. Here the CDR3 reads CASTGTSGREETQYF. In nucleotides, the CDR3 is TGTGCCAGTACCGGGACTAGCGGGAGGGAGGAGACCCAGTACTTC.

Ten or more counts support this clonotype. One junction end disagrees with the germline gene, perhaps due to a read error. V is TRBV11-1 and J is TRBJ2-1; 14 nucleotides match TRBD2. Looked up from germline, CDR1 is SGHAT and CDR2 is FQDESV (reference sequence). This CDR3 has 18 amino acids. Here the CDR3 DNA reads TGCGCCAGCAGCCTGGGACTAGCGGGAGCCGGGTCCTACAATGAGCAGTTCTTC. It yields the protein CASSLGLAGAGSYNEQFF. The full variable domain, in which reference TRBV11-1 and TRBJ2-1 provide the parts outside the CDR3, is EAEVAQSPRYKITEKSQAVAFWCDPISGHATLYWYRQILGQGPELLVQFQDESVVDDSQLPKDRFSAERLKGVDSTLKIQPAELGDSAMYLCASSLGLAGAGSYNEQFFGPGTRLTVL.

The CDR3 coding sequence is TGTGCCAGCAGCTTGTGGCGGGAGAGTGACGAGCAGTACTTC. Its translation is CASSLWRESDEQYF. V is TRBV7-9 and J is TRBJ2-7; 7 bases align to TRBD2. In germline, CDR1 is SEHNR, CDR2 FQNEAQ (reference sequence). The CDR3 totals 14 residues. V was clipped by 3 bases and J by 5 bases; unmatched bases: 7. The variable domain in full, completed from reference TRBV7-9 and TRBJ2-7, reads DTGVSQNPRHKITKRGQNVTFRCDPISEHNRLYWYRQTLGQGPEFLTYFQNEAQLEKSRLLSDRFSAERPKGSFSTLEIQRTEQGDSAMYLCASSLWRESDEQYFGPGTRLTVT.

The chain has TRBV6-2 or TRBV6-3 and TRBJ2-2, with 7 bases identical to TRBD2. Trimming took 2 bases from V and 6 from J; bases not matched to a gene: 3. Germline CDR1 is MNHEY and CDR2 is SVGEGT. CDR3 length equals 14 residues. The DNA for the CDR3 is TGTGCCAGCAGTTACCTCCGGGGGGCCGGGGAGCTGTTTTTT. Translating gives CASSYLRGAGELFF.

In this sample, this clonotype turned up many times. The chain employs TRBV5-1 and TRBJ2-2; D uncertain. The ends were cut back, 4 bases at V and 6 bases at J, with 7 bases in the middle. CDR1 is SGHRS, CDR2 YFSETQ, per germline. The CDR3 spans 12 residues. The CDR3 DNA reads TGCGCCAGCAGCCCCCCTCCCGGGGAGCTGTTTTTT. Translation: CASSPPPGELFF.

The chain links TRBV12-3 or TRBV12-4 to TRBJ2-7; a weak D match, TRBD1 (6 bases). V lost 6 bases and J lost 5, with 14 bases in between. The CDR3 is made up of 13 amino acids. This CDR3 reads CASRPTGSHEQYF. CDR3 DNA sequence: TGTGCCAGCAGGCCTACAGGGTCCCACGAGCAGTACTTC.

This clonotype was seen only a few times. The chain couples TRBV6-2 or TRBV6-3 to TRBJ2-7; weak D call: TRBD1 (5 bases). The CDR3 runs to 15 residues. The V end was cut by 2 bases, the J end by 6 bases, with 17 bases between. The V gene's germline CDR1 is MNHEY and CDR2 SVGEGT. The CDR3 DNA follows: TGTGCCAGCAGTTACATCCAGGGCGTCCTCTCCGAGCAGTACTTC. This sequence encodes CASSYIQGVLSEQYF.

A few counts support this clonotype. The CDR3 reads CASGMTSGIHNEQFF. For the CDR3, the DNA is TGTGCCAGCGGGATGACTAGCGGGATTCACAATGAGCAGTTCTTC. The V and J genes are TRBV2 and TRBJ2-1; 11 bases agree with TRBD2. Looked up from germline, CDR1 is SNHLY and CDR2 is FYNNEI. The junction had 8 bases not matched to a gene; V was cut back by 8 bases and J by 5 bases. The CDR3 consists of 15 residues. Combining the CDR3 with reference TRBV2 and TRBJ2-1 gives the whole variable domain EPEVTQTPSHQVTQMGQEVILRCVPISNHLYFYWYRQILGQKVEFLVSFYNNEISEKSEIFDDQFSVERPDGSNFTLKIRSTKLEDSAMYFCASGMTSGIHNEQFFGPGTRLTVL.

The chain has TRBV7-6 and TRBJ1-3; D gene ambiguous. Germline values: CDR1 SGHVS, CDR2 FNYEAQ. The V gene lost 5 bases and the J gene lost 0 bases, with 11 bases spanning the gap. The CDR3 covers 15 residues. CDR3 nucleotides: TGTGCCAGCAGCCTAGGGTTGGGCTCTGGAAACACCATATATTTT. The encoded protein is CASSLGLGSGNTIYF.

The chain employs TRBV5-1 and TRBJ2-7; unclear D gene. This CDR3 comprises 13 residues. CDR1 is SGHRS, CDR2 YFSETQ, per germline. Between the trimmed V and J ends, which lost 1 base and 5 bases, there was a span of 10 bases. The CDR3 DNA sequence: TGCGCCAGCAGCTTGTTCGGAACCCACGAGCAGTACTTC. Its translation is CASSLFGTHEQYF.

This clonotype has only a few counts. The V and J genes are TRBV12-5 and TRBJ2-1; TRBD2 agrees at 10 bases. CDR1 is LGHNT and CDR2 is FRNRAP in the germline V gene. V lost 1 base, J lost 3 bases, and 15 bases stayed unmatched. The CDR3 loop spans 20 amino acids. Here the CDR3 DNA reads TGTGCTAGTGGTTTGGGTCCCTGGGGTCTGGCTAGCGGGAGCTACAATGAGCAGTTCTTC. Residues: CASGLGPWGLASGSYNEQFF.